This TCR beta chain was profiled in a study of blood T cell repertoires in COVID-19. Overall study context: PBMCs, B-cell-depleted T cells, or T cells provided the cDNA or gDNA that made up the material.

In the original processing: Reference gene primer amplification in the assay estimated nucleated cell counts. Sequencing used immunoSEQ multiplex PCR; TCRdb keeps in-frame clones, though not all of them. The DNA gave D and trimming, while V, J and clone size come from that table. The table has more than 200,000 clones, less than 90% seen once; the top ten hold around 1.8%. Germline lookup yields CDR1 SGHRS and CDR2 YFSETQ. The V end was cut by 4 bases, the J end by 7 bases, with 12 bases between. This CDR3 region has 13 residues. This receptor was taken from a man aged 25 to 45 with active or convalescent COVID-19. This chain links TRBV5-1 with TRBJ2-1; D may be TRBD2 (5 bases). Source material: peripheral blood. The CDR3 loop reads CASSTKLVNEQFF. In nucleotides, the CDR3 is TGCGCCAGCAGCACCAAACTAGTTAATGAGCAGTTCTTC.